This is a list of T cell receptor beta chains from one sample in a study of CD8+CD57+ T cells in acquired aplastic anemia. TCRdb called the reads again in MiXCR, with one record for every CDR3 protein. This table holds hundreds of thousands of distinct CDR3 sequences, about 80% found once. Sequenced: sorted CD4+, CD8+, or CD8+CD57+ T cells (not recorded which) from PBMCs. The receptors here all came from a human donor with aplastic anemia. CDR3s include the opening cysteine and the closing phenylalanine or tryptophan. Each record gives: D gene, V gene, J gene, clone size, CDR3 protein, CDR3 DNA. A D gene is named only where the DNA matches it firmly. Expanded clones get a size class; other rows say once, few or many, or leave the size out.

>.|TRBV15|TRBJ2-7|few
CATSRDLGGSYEQYF
TGTGCCACCAGCAGAGATCTCGGGGGCTCATACGAGCAGTACTTC
>.|TRBV7-8|TRBJ2-3|.
CASRYAGLDTQYF
TGTGCCAGCAGGTACGCGGGGCTAGATACGCAGTATTTT
>.|TRBV7-9|TRBJ2-3|.
CASSFAGRPYFEYF
TGTGCCAGCAGCTTCGCAGGTAGGCCCTATTTTGAGTATTTT
>TRBD1|TRBV7-8|TRBJ2-3|.
CASSFDPAGTALSQYF
TGTGCCAGCAGCTTTGATCCAGCCGGGACAGCCCTTTCCCAGTATTTT
>.|TRBV7-2|TRBJ1-1|.
CASSLDHGTNTAAFF
TGTGCCAGCAGCTTAGATCACGGGACGAACACTGCCGCTTTCTTT
>TRBD1|TRBV5-6|TRBJ2-3|.
CASSSGDSPDTQYF
TGTGCCAGCAGCTCCGGGGACAGTCCCGATACGCAGTATTTT
>.|TRBV2|TRBJ2-3|many
CASLTGGTDTQYF
TGTGCCAGCCTAACAGGAGGCACAGATACGCAGTATTTT
>.|TRBV7-3|TRBJ2-5|.
CAVLGGAETTYF
TGTGCCGTCCTTGGGGGGGCGGAGACGACGTACTTC
>.|TRBV7-8|TRBJ2-1|.
CASRKVENTDKQFF
TGTGCCAGCAGGAAGGTAGAAAACACCGATAAGCAGTTCTTC
>.|TRBV11-3|TRBJ2-3|.
CASSSPRRDASTDTQYF
TGTGCCAGCAGCTCACCCAGGAGAGACGCCAGCACGGATACGCAGTATTTT
>.|TRBV2|TRBJ1-1|.
CASSIPRGGSGTEAFF
TGTGCCAGCAGCATCCCTAGGGGGGGATCGGGGACTGAAGCTTTCTTT
>.|TRBV7-2|TRBJ1-1|once
CARSLDLTSGTEEFF
TGTGCCCGCAGCTTAGATCTGACAAGCGGCACTGAAGAGTTCTTT
>TRBD1|TRBV7-9|TRBJ2-7|once
CASSGTGLYEQYF
TGTGCCAGCAGCGGGACAGGGCTGTACGAGCAGTACTTC
>.|TRBV13|TRBJ1-4|many
CASRGTPREKLFF
TGTGCCAGCAGAGGGACTCCGAGGGAAAAACTGTTTTTT
>.|TRBV7-7|TRBJ2-3|once
CARRVGGRNTQFF
TGTGCCCGCAGGGTCGGGGGCAGAAATACGCAGTTTTTT
>TRBD1|TRBV4-2|TRBJ1-4|.
CASSQGQGRVVGEKLFF
TGTGCCAGCAGCCAGGGACAGGGACGAGTAGTGGGTGAAAAACTGTTTTTT
>.|TRBV7-9|TRBJ1-5|.
CASSLRGANQPQHF
TGTGCCAGCAGCTTAAGGGGGGCCAATCAGCCCCAGCATTTT
>.|TRBV20-1|TRBJ1-2|.
CSARPERGIYGYTF
TGCAGTGCTAGACCGGAGAGGGGCATCTATGGCTACACCTTC